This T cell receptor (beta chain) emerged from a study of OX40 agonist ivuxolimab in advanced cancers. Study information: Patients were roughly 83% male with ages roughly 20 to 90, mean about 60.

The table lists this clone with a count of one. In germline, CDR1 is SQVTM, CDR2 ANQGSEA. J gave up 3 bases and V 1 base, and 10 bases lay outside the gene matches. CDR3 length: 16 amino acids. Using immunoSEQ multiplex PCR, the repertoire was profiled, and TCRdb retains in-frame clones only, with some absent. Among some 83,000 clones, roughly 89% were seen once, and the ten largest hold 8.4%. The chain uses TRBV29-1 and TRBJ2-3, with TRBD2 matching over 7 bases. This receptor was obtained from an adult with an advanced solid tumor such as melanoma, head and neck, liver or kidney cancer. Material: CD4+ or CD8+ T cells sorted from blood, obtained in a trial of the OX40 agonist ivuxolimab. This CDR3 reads CSVEGGGLLLTDTQYF. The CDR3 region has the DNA TGCAGCGTTGAAGGGGGGGGATTACTTTTAACAGATACGCAGTATTTT.